Presented here are 19 T cell receptor beta chains from one specimen sequenced in a study of blood T cell repertoires in COVID-19. TCRdb's copy holds only in-frame clones and misses some; the assay was immunoSEQ multiplex PCR. This repertoire shows 25,000 to 30,000 clones, about 70% found once; its top ten account for about a sixth. The sample comprised peripheral blood. These receptors all stem from a human donor in a cohort sampled during active COVID-19.

The chain has TRBV24-1 and TRBJ1-2; D is perhaps TRBD1 (5 bases). Trimming left V 4 bases short and J 3 bases short, with 11 bases between. This CDR3 comprises 14 residues. In germline, CDR1 is KGHDR, CDR2 SFDVKD. The CDR3 protein is CATSERGYHYGYTF. The CDR3 region has the DNA TGTGCCACCAGTGAACGGGGGTATCACTATGGCTACACCTTC.

On this clone itself: This sample also contains other DNA sequences that code for the same CDR3. The chain has TRBV2 and TRBJ2-3, with 9 bases matching TRBD1. Germline-derived CDR1 and CDR2 are SNHLY and FYNNEI. CDR3 length: 14 amino acids. V lost 6 bases to trimming and J lost 4 bases; unmatched junction nucleotides: 5. CDR3: CASSGQGSPDTQYF. CDR3 bases: TGTGCCAGCAGCGGACAGGGGAGTCCAGATACGCAGTATTTT. The entire variable domain, with the rest obtained from reference TRBV2 and TRBJ2-3, is as follows: EPEVTQTPSHQVTQMGQEVILRCVPISNHLYFYWYRQILGQKVEFLVSFYNNEISEKSEIFDDQFSVERPDGSNFTLKIRSTKLEDSAMYFCASSGQGSPDTQYFGPGTRLTVL.

The gene calls are TRBV7-2 and TRBJ2-1; 7 nucleotides line up with TRBD2. The CDR3 loop spans 16 amino acids. V lost 2 bases, J lost 4 bases, and 8 bases stayed unmatched. The germline V gene encodes CDR1 SGHTA and CDR2 FQGNSA. The CDR3 DNA reads TGTGCCAGCAGCTTACGATTGGCTAGCGGATACAATGAGCAGTTCTTC. It is translated as CASSLRLASGYNEQFF.

The chain uses TRBV11-2 and TRBJ2-7; D may be TRBD1 (6 bases). Trimming took 1 base from V and 4 from J, leaving 14 bases between them. This CDR3 contains 15 residues. Germline V CDR1 and CDR2: SGHAT, FQNNGV. The CDR3 spells CASSLGFRGSYEQYF. DNA for the CDR3: TGTGCCAGCAGCTTAGGATTCAGGGGATCGTACGAGCAGTACTTC.

This clone was found many times. The same CDR3 arises from other DNA sequences in this sample as well. V and J are TRBV29-1 and TRBJ2-5, with D possibly matching TRBD2 (5 bases). The germline V and J ends were trimmed by 4 bases and 5 bases, with 5 bases remaining between them. The CDR3 sequence is 10 residues long. CDR1 is SQVTM and CDR2 is ANQGSEA in the germline V gene. The DNA of the CDR3 is TGCAGCGTTGGCGGGGAGACCCAGTACTTC. It encodes CSVGGETQYF. The full variable domain, in which reference TRBV29-1 and TRBJ2-5 provide the parts outside the CDR3, is SAVISQKPSRDICQRGTSLTIQCQVDSQVTMMFWYRQQPGQSLTLIATANQGSEATYESGFVIDKFPISRPNLTFSTLTVSNMSPEDSSIYLCSVGGETQYFGPGTRLLVL.

The chain joins TRBV18 to TRBJ2-1; 7 nucleotides line up with TRBD2. The V segment lost 4 bases and the J segment 8 bases; nucleotides outside the gene matches: 5. Germline V gene sequence: CDR1 KGHSH, CDR2 LQKENI. This CDR3 spans 13 amino acids. CDR3 loop: CASSLQGRDEQFF. The CDR3 DNA follows: TGTGCCAGCTCACTCCAAGGGAGGGATGAGCAGTTCTTC. Full variable domain (outside the CDR3, taken from reference TRBV18 and TRBJ2-1): NAGVMQNPRHLVRRRGQEARLRCSPMKGHSHVYWYRQLPEEGLKFMVYLQKENIIDESGMPKERFSAEFPKEGPSILRIQQVVRGDSAAYFCASSLQGRDEQFFGPGTRLTVL.

This chain links TRBV13 with TRBJ1-1; the match to TRBD1 covers 10 bases. J was trimmed by 4 bases and V by 4 bases; bases with no gene match: 6. The CDR3 runs to 15 residues. Germline assignment: CDR1 PRHDT and CDR2 FYEKMQ (reference sequence). The CDR3 DNA is TGTGCCAGCAGCTACCGACAGGGGGCAGGCACTGAAGCTTTCTTT. Translating it yields CASSYRQGAGTEAFF.

This clone occurred once. The V call is TRBV5-6, the J call TRBJ1-3, with D unresolved. CDR1 is SGHDT and CDR2 is YYEEEE in the germline V gene. CDR3 size: 12 residues. V was trimmed by 1 base and J by 3 bases, leaving 2 bases between them. For the CDR3, the DNA is TGTGCCAGCAGCTTGCGTGGAAACACCATATATTTT. Translation: CASSLRGNTIYF.

The chain couples TRBV6-7 to TRBJ1-6; 8 nucleotides align to TRBD1. TRBV6-7 has ORF status, its function being uncertain. V lost 6 bases to trimming and J lost 7 bases; unmatched junction nucleotides: 5. The length of the CDR3 is 14 residues. DNA for the CDR3: TGTGCCAGCAGACACGACAGGGGAAATTCACCCCTCCACTTT. The encoded protein is CASRHDRGNSPLHF.

This chain links TRBV10-3 with TRBJ2-3; a weak D match, TRBD2 (5 bases). The CDR3 extends over 14 amino acids. Trimming removed 0 bases at V and 5 bases at J, with 9 bases between. Germline loops: CDR1 ENHRY, CDR2 SYGVKD. CDR3 residues: CAISESTGIDTQYF. CDR3 DNA sequence: TGTGCCATCAGTGAGTCGACCGGGATAGATACGCAGTATTTT.

The chain couples TRBV2 to TRBJ1-2, with no clear D. Germline V gives CDR1 SNHLY, CDR2 FYNNEI. CDR3 size: 13 residues. Deletions cut 4 bases from V and 0 bases from J, with 6 bases between. CDR3 amino acids: CASSASTNYGYTF. The CDR3 DNA reads TGTGCCAGCAGTGCGAGCACTAACTATGGCTACACCTTC. Combining the CDR3 with reference TRBV2 and TRBJ1-2 gives the whole variable domain EPEVTQTPSHQVTQMGQEVILRCVPISNHLYFYWYRQILGQKVEFLVSFYNNEISEKSEIFDDQFSVERPDGSNFTLKIRSTKLEDSAMYFCASSASTNYGYTFGSGTRLTVV.

This clone was recorded once. This chain connects TRBV13 to TRBJ1-1, with D possibly TRBD1 on 6 matching bases. Germline V gene lookup returns CDR1 PRHDT and CDR2 FYEKMQ (reference sequence). This CDR3 has 15 residues. Trimming took off 4 bases at V and 2 bases at J, with 14 bases between the two ends. The DNA for the CDR3 is TGTGCCAGCAGCTCCCCCGTACAGGGCAACACTGAAGCTTTCTTT. It specifies CASSSPVQGNTEAFF.

This clone has a handful of counts. This sequence joins TRBV7-9 and TRBJ1-2; 7 bases are shared with TRBD1. The CDR3 has 11 amino acids. Germline CDR1 is SEHNR and CDR2 is FQNEAQ (reference sequence). The J segment lost 12 bases and the V segment lost 5 bases, leaving 6 bases of the junction unmatched. This CDR3 is CASSERQGNTF. CDR3 sequence (DNA): TGTGCCAGCAGCGAGCGACAGGGTAACACCTTC.

This clone was counted between two and nine times. The V gene is TRBV19, the J gene TRBJ2-3; a weak D match, TRBD1 (5 bases). V was shortened by 4 bases and J by 4 bases, with 12 bases between the two germline ends. Per the germline V gene, CDR1 is LNHDA and CDR2 is SQIVND (reference sequence). The CDR3 spans 14 residues. CDR3 region: CASSTGHSSDTQYF. CDR3 DNA sequence: TGTGCCAGTAGTACTGGACATTCCTCAGATACGCAGTATTTT.

This clone was counted between two and nine times. This chain connects TRBV6-2 or TRBV6-3 to TRBJ2-7, with D unresolved. Germline CDR1 is MNHEY and CDR2 is SVGEGT. V lost 4 bases to trimming and J lost 2 bases, with 6 bases between them. The length of the CDR3 is 12 residues. This CDR3 is CASSLAAYEQYF. In nucleotides, the CDR3 is TGTGCCAGCAGTTTGGCGGCCTACGAGCAGTACTTC.

The chain has TRBV7-2 and TRBJ2-5; D perhaps matches TRBD2 (6 bases). The V gene lost 3 bases and the J gene lost 2 bases, with 7 bases spanning the gap. Germline V gene lookup returns CDR1 SGHTA and CDR2 FQGNSA. The CDR3 spans 13 residues. Here the CDR3 DNA reads TGTGCCAGCAGCTTGGGAGGACAAGAGACCCAGTACTTC. Residues: CASSLGGQETQYF.

The V gene is TRBV27, the J gene TRBJ2-7; 9 nucleotides align to TRBD1. The CDR3 covers 16 residues. Trimming cost V 5 bases and J 2 bases; bases outside gene matches: 10. CDR1 and CDR2 (germline): MNHEY, SMNVEV (reference sequence). Written as DNA, the CDR3 is TGTGCCAGCAGTCTCCTGCCGGGACAGGGCGCCTACGAGCAGTACTTC. It translates to CASSLLPGQGAYEQYF.

This chain uses TRBV10-2 with TRBJ1-5, with D perhaps TRBD1 (5 bases). The germline V and J ends were trimmed by 10 bases and 0 bases, with 13 bases remaining between them. The CDR3 runs to 14 residues. Germline CDR1 WSHSY, CDR2 SAAADI. The CDR3 region is CATRTGGSNQPQHF. CDR3 sequence (DNA): TGCGCCACCCGGACGGGGGGTAGCAATCAGCCCCAGCATTTT.

The chain recombines TRBV30 with TRBJ1-6, with 8 bases matching TRBD1. This CDR3 region has 13 residues. V trimming: 5 bases; J trimming: 6 bases; junction bases outside the gene matches: 3. The V gene's germline CDR1 is GTSNPN and CDR2 SVGIG (reference sequence). CDR3 nucleotide sequence: TGTGCCTGGGGACAGGGTATTAATTCACCCCTCCACTTT. Amino acids: CAWGQGINSPLHF.